This passage covers 14 T cell receptor beta chains from one sample sequenced in a study of blood T cell repertoires in COVID-19. TCRdb's copy holds only in-frame clones and misses some; the assay was immunoSEQ multiplex PCR. The table includes approximately 150,000 clones, under 90% detected once. Sequencing input: PBMCs or T cells enriched from blood (not recorded which). Source of these receptors: a man in his fifties or sixties in a cohort exposed to, infected with or recovered from COVID-19 (not recorded which).

The chain uses TRBV28 and TRBJ1-2; no clear D. Trimming stripped 6 bases from V and 5 bases from J, with 19 bases between. The CDR3 loop spans 15 amino acids. The germline gives CDR1 MDHEN, CDR2 SYDVKM. As DNA, the CDR3 is TGTGCCAGCAGCCTTCCCCGCGGAGGAACTTATGGCTACACCTTC. Protein: CASSLPRGGTYGYTF.

The chain links TRBV5-8 to TRBJ1-4; TRBD1 agrees at 10 bases. The ends lost 0 bases at V and 6 bases at J; junction bases unmatched: 2. Germline loops: CDR1 SGHTS, CDR2 YDEGEE. The length of the CDR3 is 15 residues. The CDR3 DNA sequence: TGTGCCAGCAGCTTGGGGGACAGGGGTTATGAAAAACTGTTTTTT. It yields the protein CASSLGDRGYEKLFF. Complete variable domain (other parts from reference TRBV5-8 and TRBJ1-4): EAGVTQSPTHLIKTRGQQATLRCSPISGHTSVYWYQQALGLGLQFLLWYDEGEERNRGNFPPRFSGRQFPNYSSELNVNALELEDSALYLCASSLGDRGYEKLFFGSGTQLSVL.

This clone was picked up one time. The V and J genes are TRBV24-1 and TRBJ1-1; possibly TRBD1 for D (5 bases). V was trimmed by 0 bases and J by 1 base, leaving 17 bases between them. The CDR3 runs 18 residues. The V gene's germline CDR1 is KGHDR and CDR2 SFDVKD. The CDR3 spells CATSDLPARARGNTEAFF. For the CDR3, the DNA is TGTGCCACCAGTGATTTGCCCGCCAGGGCTAGGGGGAACACTGAAGCTTTCTTT.

The chain is built from TRBV7-2 and TRBJ2-1; D unresolved. This CDR3 spans 15 amino acids. The V gene lost 2 bases and the J gene lost 10 bases, with 18 bases spanning the gap. Germline lookup yields CDR1 SGHTA and CDR2 FQGNSA. The DNA for the CDR3 is TGTGCCAGCAGCTTATCTGGTTTACGGAGTTCCGAGCAGTTCTTC. Protein: CASSLSGLRSSEQFF.

This chain joins TRBV6-5 and TRBJ2-1, with 7 positions matching TRBD2. Trimming took 7 bases from V and 0 from J; bases not matched to a gene: 0. CDR1 MNHEY and CDR2 SVGAGI come from the germline V gene. The CDR3 sequence is 13 residues long. CDR3 protein: CASTGGSYNEQFF. In DNA, the CDR3 is TGTGCCAGCACGGGAGGCTCCTACAATGAGCAGTTCTTC.

The chain is built from TRBV19 and TRBJ2-7, with TRBD2 identical over 12 bases. V lost 4 bases and J lost 8; bases outside the gene matches: 9. Per germline, CDR1 LNHDA and CDR2 SQIVND (reference sequence). The CDR3 consists of 15 residues. The DNA of the CDR3 is TGTGCCAGTAGTACGACTAGCGGGAGAGAGAGCAAGCAGTACTTC. As protein: CASSTTSGRESKQYF. Full variable domain (outside the CDR3, taken from reference TRBV19 and TRBJ2-7): DGGITQSPKYLFRKEGQNVTLSCEQNLNHDAMYWYRQDPGQGLRLIYYSQIVNDFQKGDIAEGYSVSREKKESFPLTVTSAQKNPTAFYLCASSTTSGRESKQYFGPGTRLTVT.

V is TRBV9 and J is TRBJ1-1; 8 bases are a match to TRBD1. Trimming cost V 5 bases and J 6 bases; bases outside gene matches: 9. This CDR3 comprises 14 residues. Germline V gene data show CDR1 as SGDLS and CDR2 as YYNGEE. CDR3 nucleotides: TGTGCCAGCAGTGCCCTTGGACAGGGCGCTGAAGCTTTCTTT. This sequence encodes CASSALGQGAEAFF.

This sequence joins TRBV25-1 and TRBJ1-2, with D uncertain. V lost 6 bases and J lost 4, with 9 bases in between. From germline, CDR1 is MGHDK and CDR2 SYGVNS. The CDR3 contains 12 residues. The CDR3 sequence: CASRRSGYGYTF. In nucleotides, the CDR3 is TGTGCCAGCAGGAGGAGCGGCTATGGCTACACCTTC.

This clone was detected only once. V and J are TRBV28 and TRBJ2-5; weak D call: TRBD1 (7 bases). The CDR3 runs to 16 residues. The germline gives CDR1 MDHEN, CDR2 SYDVKM. V was cut by 1 base and J by 5 bases, with 17 bases left in between. In nucleotides, the CDR3 is TGTGCCAGCAGTTTATTGGAGGGGGCTAGACGGGAGACCCAGTACTTC. Translation gives CASSLLEGARRETQYF. The full variable domain, rest sourced from reference TRBV28 and TRBJ2-5, is DVKVTQSSRYLVKRTGEKVFLECVQDMDHENMFWYRQDPGLGLRLIYFSYDVKMKEKGDIPEGYSVSREKKERFSLILESASTNQTSMYLCASSLLEGARRETQYFGPGTRLLVL.

The chain is built from TRBV28 and TRBJ2-5; D may be TRBD1 (6 bases). The CDR3 runs 14 residues. Trimming took off 3 bases at V and 4 bases at J, with 12 bases between the two ends. CDR1 and CDR2 from the germline V gene are MDHEN and SYDVKM. The CDR3 protein is CASSLFRGGETQYF. In DNA, the CDR3 is TGTGCCAGCAGTTTGTTCAGGGGTGGAGAGACCCAGTACTTC.

V gene TRBV30 combines with J gene TRBJ2-5; 9 bases map to TRBD1. Losses at the gene ends were 8 bases for V and 5 bases for J; bases not matched to a gene: 9. From germline, CDR1 is GTSNPN and CDR2 SVGIG (reference sequence). The CDR3 length is 13 residues. The CDR3 reads CAKGQGGVETQYF. In DNA, the CDR3 is TGTGCCAAGGGACAGGGAGGGGTTGAGACCCAGTACTTC.

The chain couples TRBV7-7 to TRBJ2-2; TRBD1 matches 11 bases. J gave up 5 bases and V 5 bases, and 7 bases lay outside the gene matches. The CDR3 runs 16 residues. The V gene's germline CDR1 is SSHAT and CDR2 FNYEAQ (reference sequence). Here the CDR3 DNA reads TGTGCCAGCAGCCATGGACAGGGGGCGAGGACCGGGGAGCTGTTTTTT. It specifies CASSHGQGARTGELFF.

This clone occurred a few times. CDR3 residues: CASRQGVQETQYF. In nucleotides, the CDR3 is TGTGCCAGCCGACAGGGGGTCCAAGAGACCCAGTACTTC. This sequence joins TRBV6-5 and TRBJ2-5, with 9 positions matching TRBD1. Germline V CDR1 and CDR2: MNHEY, SVGAGI. The CDR3 runs 13 residues. With 8 bases clipped from V and 1 base from J, the junction kept 2 bases outside the gene matches.

A few counts support this clone. The chain recombines TRBV3-1 (or the pseudogene TRBV3-2) with TRBJ1-6, with D perhaps TRBD1 (5 bases). V was clipped by 2 bases and J by 9 bases, with 14 bases between them. Germline V gives CDR1 LGHDT, CDR2 YNNKEL (reference sequence). The CDR3 runs 15 residues. CDR3 amino acids: CASSQKFGGGSPLHF. In nucleotides, the CDR3 is TGTGCCAGCAGCCAAAAGTTTGGGGGAGGTTCACCCCTCCACTTT.